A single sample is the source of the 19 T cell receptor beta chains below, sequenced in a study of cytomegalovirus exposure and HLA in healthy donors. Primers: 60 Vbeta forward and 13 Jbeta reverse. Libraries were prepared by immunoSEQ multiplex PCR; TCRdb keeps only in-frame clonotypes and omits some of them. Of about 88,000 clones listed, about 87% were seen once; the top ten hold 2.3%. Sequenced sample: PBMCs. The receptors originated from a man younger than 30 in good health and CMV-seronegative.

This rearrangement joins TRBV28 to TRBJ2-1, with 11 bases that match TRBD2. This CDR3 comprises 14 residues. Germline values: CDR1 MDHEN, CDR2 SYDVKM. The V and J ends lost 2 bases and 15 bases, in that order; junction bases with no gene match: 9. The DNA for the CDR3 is TGTGCCAGCAGTTTACTAGCGGGAGGCCCGGGGGGGTTCTTC. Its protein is CASSLLAGGPGGFF.

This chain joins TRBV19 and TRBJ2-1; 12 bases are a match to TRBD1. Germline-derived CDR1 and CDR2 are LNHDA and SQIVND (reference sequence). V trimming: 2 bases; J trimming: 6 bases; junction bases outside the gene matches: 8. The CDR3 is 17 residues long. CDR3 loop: CASSIRGGTGGSNEQFF. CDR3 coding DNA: TGTGCCAGTAGTATAAGGGGAGGGACAGGGGGCTCCAATGAGCAGTTCTTC.

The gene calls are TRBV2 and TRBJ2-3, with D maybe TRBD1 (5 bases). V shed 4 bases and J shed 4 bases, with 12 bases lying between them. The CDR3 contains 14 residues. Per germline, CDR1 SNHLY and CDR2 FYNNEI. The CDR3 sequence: CASSGARASDTQYF. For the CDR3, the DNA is TGTGCCAGCAGTGGGGCCAGGGCATCAGATACGCAGTATTTT.

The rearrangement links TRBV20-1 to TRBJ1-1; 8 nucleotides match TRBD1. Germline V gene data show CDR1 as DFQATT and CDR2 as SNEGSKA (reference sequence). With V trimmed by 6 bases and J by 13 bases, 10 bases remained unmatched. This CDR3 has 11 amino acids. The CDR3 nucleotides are TGCAGTGCGGAAGGACAGGGTCTGAGTTTCTTT. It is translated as CSAEGQGLSFF.

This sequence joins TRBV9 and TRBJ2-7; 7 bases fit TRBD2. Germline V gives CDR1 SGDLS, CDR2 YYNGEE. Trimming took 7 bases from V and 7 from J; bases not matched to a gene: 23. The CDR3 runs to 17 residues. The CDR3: CASPSPPWAGETREQYF. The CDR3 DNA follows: TGTGCCAGCCCGTCCCCCCCGTGGGCGGGAGAAACTCGGGAGCAGTACTTC. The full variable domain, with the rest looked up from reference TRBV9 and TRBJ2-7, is DSGVTQTPKHLITATGQRVTLRCSPRSGDLSVYWYQQSLDQGLQFLIQYYNGEERAKGNILERFSAQQFPDLHSELNLSSLELGDSALYFCASPSPPWAGETREQYFGPGTRLTVT.

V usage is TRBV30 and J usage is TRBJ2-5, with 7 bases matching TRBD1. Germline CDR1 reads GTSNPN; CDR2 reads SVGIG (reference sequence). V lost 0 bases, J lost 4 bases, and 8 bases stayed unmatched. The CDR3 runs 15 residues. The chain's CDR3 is CAWSVGPHRGETQYF. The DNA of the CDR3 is TGTGCCTGGAGTGTGGGTCCCCACAGGGGAGAGACCCAGTACTTC.

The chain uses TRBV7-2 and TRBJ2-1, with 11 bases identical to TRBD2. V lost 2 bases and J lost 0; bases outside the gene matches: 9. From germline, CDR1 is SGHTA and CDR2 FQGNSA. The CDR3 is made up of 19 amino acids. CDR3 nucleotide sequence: TGTGCCAGCAGCTTAACCAGACTAGCGGGAAGGGGCTCCTACAATGAGCAGTTCTTC. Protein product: CASSLTRLAGRGSYNEQFF.

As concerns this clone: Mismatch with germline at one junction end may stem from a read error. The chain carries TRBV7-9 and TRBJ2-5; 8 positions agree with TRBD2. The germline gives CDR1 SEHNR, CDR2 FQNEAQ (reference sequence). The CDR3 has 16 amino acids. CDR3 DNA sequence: TGTTCCAGCAGCTTAGTCGGGCGGGAGGCATGGGAGACCCAGTACTTC. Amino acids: CSSSLVGREAWETQYF.

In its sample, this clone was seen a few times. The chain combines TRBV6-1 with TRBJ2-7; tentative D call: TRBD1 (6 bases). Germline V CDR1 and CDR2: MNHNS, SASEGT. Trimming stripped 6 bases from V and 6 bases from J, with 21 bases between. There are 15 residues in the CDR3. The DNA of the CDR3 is TGTGCCAGCAGGCGGACCGGGACAAGAGCCGGCGAGCAGTACTTC. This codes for CASRRTGTRAGEQYF.

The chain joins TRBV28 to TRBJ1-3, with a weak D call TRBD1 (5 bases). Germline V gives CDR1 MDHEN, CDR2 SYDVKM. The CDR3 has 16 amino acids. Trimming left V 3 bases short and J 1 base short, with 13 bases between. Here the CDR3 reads CASSFRNRRSGNTIYF. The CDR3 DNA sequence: TGTGCCAGCAGTTTCCGAAACAGGCGATCTGGAAACACCATATATTTT.

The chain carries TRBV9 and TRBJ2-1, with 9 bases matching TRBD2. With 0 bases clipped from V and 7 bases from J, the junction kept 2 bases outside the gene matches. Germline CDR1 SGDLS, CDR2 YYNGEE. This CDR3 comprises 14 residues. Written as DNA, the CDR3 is TGTGCCAGCAGCGTAGCGACTAGCGGTAATGAGCAGTTCTTC. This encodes CASSVATSGNEQFF.

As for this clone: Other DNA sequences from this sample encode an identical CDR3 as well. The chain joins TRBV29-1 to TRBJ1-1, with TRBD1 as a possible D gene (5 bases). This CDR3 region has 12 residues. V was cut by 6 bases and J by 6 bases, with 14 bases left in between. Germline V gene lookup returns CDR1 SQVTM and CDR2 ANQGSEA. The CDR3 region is CSVGQGVAEAFF. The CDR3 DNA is TGCAGCGTAGGGCAGGGCGTCGCTGAAGCTTTCTTT.

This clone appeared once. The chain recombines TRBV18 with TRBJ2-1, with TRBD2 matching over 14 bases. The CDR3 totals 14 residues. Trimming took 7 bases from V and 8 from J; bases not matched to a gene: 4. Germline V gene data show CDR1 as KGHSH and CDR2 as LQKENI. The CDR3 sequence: CASFLGLAGDEQFF. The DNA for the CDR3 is TGTGCCAGCTTCCTGGGACTAGCGGGAGATGAGCAGTTCTTC.

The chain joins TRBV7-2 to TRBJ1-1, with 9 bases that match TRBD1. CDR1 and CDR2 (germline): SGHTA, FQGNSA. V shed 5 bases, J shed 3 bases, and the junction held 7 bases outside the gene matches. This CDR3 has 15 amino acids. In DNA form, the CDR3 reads TGTGCCAGCAGCCCCCGGGACAGGGCTTACACTGAAGCTTTCTTT. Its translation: CASSPRDRAYTEAFF.

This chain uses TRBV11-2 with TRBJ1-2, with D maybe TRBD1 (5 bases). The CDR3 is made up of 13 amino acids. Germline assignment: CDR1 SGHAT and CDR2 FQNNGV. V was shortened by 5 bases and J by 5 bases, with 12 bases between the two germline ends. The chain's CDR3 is CASSPRQLYGYTF. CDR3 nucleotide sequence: TGTGCCAGCAGCCCCAGACAGCTGTATGGCTACACCTTC.

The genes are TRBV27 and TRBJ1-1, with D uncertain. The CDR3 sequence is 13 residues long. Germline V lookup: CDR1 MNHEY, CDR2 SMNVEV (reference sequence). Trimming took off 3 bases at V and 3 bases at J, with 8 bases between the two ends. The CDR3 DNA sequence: TGTGCCAGCAGTTTTGCAGGCTACACTGAAGCTTTCTTT. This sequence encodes CASSFAGYTEAFF.

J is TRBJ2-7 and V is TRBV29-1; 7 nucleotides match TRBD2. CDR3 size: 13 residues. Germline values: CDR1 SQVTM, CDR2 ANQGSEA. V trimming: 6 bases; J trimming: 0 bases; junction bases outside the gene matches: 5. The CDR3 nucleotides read TGCAGCGTGGGAGGGGCTGGCTCCTACGAGCAGTACTTC. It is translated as CSVGGAGSYEQYF.

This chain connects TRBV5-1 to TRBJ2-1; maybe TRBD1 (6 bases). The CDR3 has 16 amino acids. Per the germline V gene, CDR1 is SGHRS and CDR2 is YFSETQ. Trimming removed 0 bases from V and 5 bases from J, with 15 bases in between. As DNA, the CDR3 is TGCGCCAGCAGCTTGGAATTGGGGGCGGCGGACAATGAGCAGTTCTTC. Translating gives CASSLELGAADNEQFF.

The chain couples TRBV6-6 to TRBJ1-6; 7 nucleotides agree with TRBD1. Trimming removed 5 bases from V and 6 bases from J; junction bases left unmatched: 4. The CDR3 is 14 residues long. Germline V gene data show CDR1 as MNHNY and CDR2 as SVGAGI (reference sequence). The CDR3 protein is CASSPTGFNSPLHF. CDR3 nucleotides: TGTGCCAGCAGTCCGACAGGGTTTAATTCACCCCTCCACTTT.